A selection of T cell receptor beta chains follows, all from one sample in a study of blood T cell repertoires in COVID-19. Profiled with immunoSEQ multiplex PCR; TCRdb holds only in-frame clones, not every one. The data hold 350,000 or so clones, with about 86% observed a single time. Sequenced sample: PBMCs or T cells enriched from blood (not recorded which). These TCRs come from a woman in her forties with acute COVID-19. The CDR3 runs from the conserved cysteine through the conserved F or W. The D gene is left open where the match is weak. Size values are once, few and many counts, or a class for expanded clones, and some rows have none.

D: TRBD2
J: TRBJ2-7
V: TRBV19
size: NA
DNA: TGTGCCAGTAGTATTTCTTATGGGTCTAGCGGGGGTTACGAGCAGTACTTC
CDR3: CASSISYGSSGGYEQYF

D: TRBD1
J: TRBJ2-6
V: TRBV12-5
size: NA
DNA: TGTGCTAGTGGTTTGGTTAGGACAGGAACGACTTTAACCTCTGGGGCCAACGTCCTGACTTTC
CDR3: CASGLVRTGTTLTSGANVLTF

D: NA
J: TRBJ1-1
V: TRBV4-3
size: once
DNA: TGCGCCAGCAGCCAAGATGTGAGGGCCAGATTTACTGAAGCTTTCTTT
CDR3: CASSQDVRARFTEAFF

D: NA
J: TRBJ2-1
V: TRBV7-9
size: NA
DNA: TGTGCCAGCAGCTTAGAGGGGGACCGGACGGAGCAGTTCTTC
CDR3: CASSLEGDRTEQFF

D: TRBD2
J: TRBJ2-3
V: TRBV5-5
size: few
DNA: TGTGCCAGCAGCTCGGGACTAGCGGGGGCTGGGGATACGCAGTATTTT
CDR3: CASSSGLAGAGDTQYF

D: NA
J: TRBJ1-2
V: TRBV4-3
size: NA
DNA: TGCGCCAGCAGCCAAGATTGGGCCTCTGCTACGTATGGCTACACCTTC
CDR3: CASSQDWASATYGYTF

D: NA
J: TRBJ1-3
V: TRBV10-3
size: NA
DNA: TGTGCCATCCAGGGCTCTGGAAACACCATATATTTT
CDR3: CAIQGSGNTIYF

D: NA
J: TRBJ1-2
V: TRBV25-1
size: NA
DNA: TGTGCCAGCAGGGACTCAACAGGGAACCATGGCTACACCTTC
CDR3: CASRDSTGNHGYTF

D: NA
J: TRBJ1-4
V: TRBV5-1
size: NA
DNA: TGCGCCAGCAGGCGCGGGTACAATGAAAAACTGTTTTTT
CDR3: CASRRGYNEKLFF

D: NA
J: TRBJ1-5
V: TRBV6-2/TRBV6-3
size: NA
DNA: TGTGCCAGCAGTTACTCGGAGGTTCTCGGATTAAGGAGCAATCAGCCCCAGCATTTT
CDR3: CASSYSEVLGLRSNQPQHF

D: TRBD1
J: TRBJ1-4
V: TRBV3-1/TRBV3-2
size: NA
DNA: TGTGCCAGCAGCCTAACCGGGACAGGCCGGGAAAAACTGTTTTTT
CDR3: CASSLTGTGREKLFF

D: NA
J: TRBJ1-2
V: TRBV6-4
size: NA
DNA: TGTGCCATCCGGGATAGACAGGAGCGACATTATGGCTACACCTTC
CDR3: CAIRDRQERHYGYTF

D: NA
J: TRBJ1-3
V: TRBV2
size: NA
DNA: TGTGCCAGCAGTGTTTACGCGACTGGAAACACCATATATTTT
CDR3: CASSVYATGNTIYF

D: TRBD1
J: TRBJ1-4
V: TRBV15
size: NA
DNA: TGTGCCACCGGCCGGTTTCAGGGACAGGGGTTTGAAAAACTGTTTTTT
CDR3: CATGRFQGQGFEKLFF

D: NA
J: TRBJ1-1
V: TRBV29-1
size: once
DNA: TGCAGCGTTAGGGCGCGGGGACTCGGTGAAGCTTTCTTT
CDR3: CSVRARGLGEAFF

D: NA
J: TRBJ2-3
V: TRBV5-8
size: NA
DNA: TGTGCCAGCAGCTGGGCCGACAGGTACGGAGATACGCAGTATTTT
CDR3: CASSWADRYGDTQYF

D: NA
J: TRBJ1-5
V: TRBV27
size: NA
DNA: TGTGCCAGCAGTTTACAGAATAGCAATCAGCCCCAGCATTTT
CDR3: CASSLQNSNQPQHF

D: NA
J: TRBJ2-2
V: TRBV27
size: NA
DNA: TGTGCCAGCGCAAGATCGCGGGGCCTACCCCTTACTCCCGAGCTGTTTTTT
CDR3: CASARSRGLPLTPELFF

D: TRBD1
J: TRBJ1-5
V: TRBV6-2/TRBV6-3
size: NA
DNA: TGTGCCAGCAGTTTTTACCCCGGGACAGCCAATCAGCCCCAGCATTTT
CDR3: CASSFYPGTANQPQHF

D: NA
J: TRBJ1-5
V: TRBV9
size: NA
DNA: TGTGCCAGCAGCGTATCAGGGAGCAATCAGCCCCAGCATTTT
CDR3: CASSVSGSNQPQHF

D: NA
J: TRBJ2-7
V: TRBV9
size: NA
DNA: TGTGCCAGCAGCGTAGAGGGGGAAGGGCCAACCTACGAGCAGTACTTC
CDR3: CASSVEGEGPTYEQYF

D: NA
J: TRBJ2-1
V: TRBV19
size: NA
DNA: TGTGCCAGTAGCCCTTCCGGGACATCCTACAATGAGCAGTTCTTC
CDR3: CASSPSGTSYNEQFF

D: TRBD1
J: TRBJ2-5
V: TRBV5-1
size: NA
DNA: TGCGCCAGCAGCCCGACCGGACAGGTTCAAGAGACCCAGTACTTC
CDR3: CASSPTGQVQETQYF

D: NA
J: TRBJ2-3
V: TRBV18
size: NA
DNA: TGTGCCAGCTCACCTCTTGGGGCGAACCAGGGAGATACGCAGTATTTT
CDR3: CASSPLGANQGDTQYF

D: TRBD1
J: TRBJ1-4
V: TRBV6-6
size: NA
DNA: TGTGCCAGCAGCCGGACAGGTGTCGGTGAAAAACTGTTTTTT
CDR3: CASSRTGVGEKLFF

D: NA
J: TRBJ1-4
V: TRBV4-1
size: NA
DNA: TGCGCCAGCAGCCAAACTCCCTCGGGGTCTAATGAAAAACTGTTTTTT
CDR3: CASSQTPSGSNEKLFF

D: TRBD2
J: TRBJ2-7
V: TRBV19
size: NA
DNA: TGTGCCAGTAGTCCTGAGGATCGAGCGAGCGGGAGGTACGAGCAGTACTTC
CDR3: CASSPEDRASGRYEQYF

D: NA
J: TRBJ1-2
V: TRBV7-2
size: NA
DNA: TGTGCCAGCAGCTTAAGCGTGGGTAACTATGGCTACACCTTC
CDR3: CASSLSVGNYGYTF

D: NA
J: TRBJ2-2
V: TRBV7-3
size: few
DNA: TGTGCCAGCAGCCAGTCGGAGGGTTACACCGGGGAGCTGTTTTTT
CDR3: CASSQSEGYTGELFF

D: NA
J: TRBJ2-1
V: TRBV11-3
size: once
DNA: TGTGCCAGCAGCTCAGGGTCGGGCAATGAGCAGTTCTTC
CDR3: CASSSGSGNEQFF

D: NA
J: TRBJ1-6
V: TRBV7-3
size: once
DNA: TGTGCCAGCAGCTTATCGGGCGGGAATTCACCCCTCCACTTT
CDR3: CASSLSGGNSPLHF

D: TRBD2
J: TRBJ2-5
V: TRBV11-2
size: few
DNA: TGTGCCAGCAGCTTCTCGCGCCGACTAGCGGGAGGTTGGGGGACCCAGTACTTC
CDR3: CASSFSRRLAGGWGTQYF

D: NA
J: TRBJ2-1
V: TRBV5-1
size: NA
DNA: TGCGCCAGCAGCTTAGGACAGAAGGCCCATGGGCAGTTCTTC
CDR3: CASSLGQKAHGQFF

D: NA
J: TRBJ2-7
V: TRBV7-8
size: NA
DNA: TGTGCCAGCAGCTTCGGGAGAACCTACGAGCAGTACTTC
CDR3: CASSFGRTYEQYF

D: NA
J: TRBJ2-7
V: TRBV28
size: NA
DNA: TGTGCCAGCAGTTCCTCCGGGACTTCGCGCTACGAGCAGTACTTC
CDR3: CASSSSGTSRYEQYF

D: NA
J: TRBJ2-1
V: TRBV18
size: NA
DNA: TGTGCCAGCTCACCATTGAACGGGGGATACAATGAGCAGTTCTTC
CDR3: CASSPLNGGYNEQFF

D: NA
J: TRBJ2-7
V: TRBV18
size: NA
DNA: TGTGCCAGCTCACCACCGTCCTGGACACTGAGCTCCTACGAGCAGTACTTC
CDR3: CASSPPSWTLSSYEQYF

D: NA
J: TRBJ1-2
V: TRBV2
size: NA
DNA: TGTGCCAGCAGTCCAAGCGAGGGATATGGCTACACCTTC
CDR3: CASSPSEGYGYTF

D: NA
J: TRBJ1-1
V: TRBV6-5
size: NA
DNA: TGTGCCAGCAGTCCCCCCCAGAACACTGAAGCTTTCTTT
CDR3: CASSPPQNTEAFF

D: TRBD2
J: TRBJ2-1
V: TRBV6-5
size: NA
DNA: TGTGCCAGCAGAGGGGGGACTAGTTGGGAGCAGTTCTTC
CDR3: CASRGGTSWEQFF

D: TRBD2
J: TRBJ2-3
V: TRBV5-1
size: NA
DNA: TGCGCCAGCAGCTACGGGGGGATCGCAGATACGCAGTATTTT
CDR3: CASSYGGIADTQYF

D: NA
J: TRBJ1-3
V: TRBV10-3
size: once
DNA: TGTGCCATCAGTGATAAGGCAGGGTCTTGGAAATCTCTCGGAAACACCATATATTTT
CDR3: CAISDKAGSWKSLGNTIYF

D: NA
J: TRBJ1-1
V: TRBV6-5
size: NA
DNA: TGTGCCAGCAGTTATAATGCTGGCAACACTGAAGCTTTCTTT
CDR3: CASSYNAGNTEAFF

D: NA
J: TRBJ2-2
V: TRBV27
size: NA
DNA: TGTGCCAGCACCCTTTTGACTAAGGAGCTGGACACCGGGGAGCTGTTTTTT
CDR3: CASTLLTKELDTGELFF

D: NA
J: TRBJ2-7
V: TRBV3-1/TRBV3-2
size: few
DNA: TGTGCCAGCAGCCGGGGGCTCTGGTCTTCCGAGCAGTACTTC
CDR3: CASSRGLWSSEQYF

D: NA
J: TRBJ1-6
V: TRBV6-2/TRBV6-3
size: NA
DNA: TGTGCCAGCAGTTACGCGGGCGGGACACCCCTCCACTTT
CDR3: CASSYAGGTPLHF

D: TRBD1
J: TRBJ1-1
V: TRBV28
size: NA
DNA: TGTGCCAGCAGTTTTATAGGGGGTGGTCGGGACAGCATGAACACTGAAGCTTTCTTT
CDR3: CASSFIGGGRDSMNTEAFF

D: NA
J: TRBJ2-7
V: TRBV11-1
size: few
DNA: TGTGCCAGCAGCTTACACGCGGGGGCTTTCGAGCAGTACTTC
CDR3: CASSLHAGAFEQYF

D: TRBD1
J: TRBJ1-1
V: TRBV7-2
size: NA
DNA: TGTGCCAGCAGCCAAACAGGGGGAACTGAAGCTTTCTTT
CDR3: CASSQTGGTEAFF

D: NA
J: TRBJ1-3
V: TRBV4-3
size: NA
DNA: TGCGCCAGCAGCCAAGATCGGCAGGGGTCAACTGGAAACACCATATATTTT
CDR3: CASSQDRQGSTGNTIYF

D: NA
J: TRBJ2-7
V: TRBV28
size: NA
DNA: TGTGCCAGCAGCAAGGGGGTCAGGTTCCTCTCCTACGAGCAGTACTTC
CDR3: CASSKGVRFLSYEQYF

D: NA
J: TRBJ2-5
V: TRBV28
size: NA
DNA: TGTGCCAGTACTCAACGACGGGGGAGTGAGACCCAGTACTTC
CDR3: CASTQRRGSETQYF

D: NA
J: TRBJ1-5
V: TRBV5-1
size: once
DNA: TGCGCCAGCAGCTTAGATACAGGGTTCAATCAGCCCCAGCATTTT
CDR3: CASSLDTGFNQPQHF

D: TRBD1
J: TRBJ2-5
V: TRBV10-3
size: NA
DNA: TGTGCCATCAGTGCGGACAGGGGGTTAGAAGAGACCCAGTACTTC
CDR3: CAISADRGLEETQYF

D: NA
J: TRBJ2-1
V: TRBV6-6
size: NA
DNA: TGTGCCAGTCGCTCGGGAACCAATTACAATGAGCAGTTCTTC
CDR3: CASRSGTNYNEQFF

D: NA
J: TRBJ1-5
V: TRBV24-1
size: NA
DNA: TGTGCCACCAGTGATCCCTGGGGGGGGCCGGGCACCCAGCATTTT
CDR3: CATSDPWGGPGTQHF

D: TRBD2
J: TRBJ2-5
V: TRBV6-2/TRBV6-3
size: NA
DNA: TGTGCCAGCAGTTGGTCCCTGATACGGGAGGGCCGGGGGGAGACCCAGTACTTC
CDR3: CASSWSLIREGRGETQYF